This T cell receptor (beta chain) originates from a study of Ad26.COV2.S vaccination and SARS-CoV-2 variants. From germline, CDR1 is ENHRY and CDR2 SYGVKD. V dropped 4 bases and J dropped 7 bases, with 8 bases sitting between them. The CDR3 has 11 amino acids. The treatment: about 20 received Ad26.COV2.S at low or high dose, single or two shots; 5 received placebo; per-sample allocation not given. The investigators took samples on day 63 after the first vaccine or placebo injection. Libraries were prepared by immunoSEQ multiplex PCR; TCRdb keeps only in-frame clonotypes and omits some of them. The sample carries about 350,000 clones, about 85% recorded once. Worth noting for this clone: Its target is not known.

The study's findings and limits: Researchers reported similar non-spike TCR breadth in vaccine and placebo recipients.

The origin of this receptor is a person aged 18-60 years who received the Ad26.COV2.S COVID-19 vaccine or a placebo. The material was peripheral blood, obtained in a trial of Ad26.COV2.S vaccine versus placebo. The genes are TRBV10-3 and TRBJ2-7; TRBD1 is a possible D gene (5 bases). CDR3 sequence reads: CAISAPGEQYF. In DNA form, the CDR3 reads TGTGCCATCAGTGCGCCAGGGGAGCAGTACTTC.